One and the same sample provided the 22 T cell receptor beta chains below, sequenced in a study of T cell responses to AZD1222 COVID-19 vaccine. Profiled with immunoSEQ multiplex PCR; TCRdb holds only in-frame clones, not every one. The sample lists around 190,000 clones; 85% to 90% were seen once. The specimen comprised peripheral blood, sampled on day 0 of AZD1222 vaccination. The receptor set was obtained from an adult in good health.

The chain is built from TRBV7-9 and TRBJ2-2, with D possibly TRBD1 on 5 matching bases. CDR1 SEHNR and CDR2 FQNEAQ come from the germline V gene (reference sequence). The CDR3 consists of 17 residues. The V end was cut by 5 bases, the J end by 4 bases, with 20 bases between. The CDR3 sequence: CASSPNGAPRGTGELFF. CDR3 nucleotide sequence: TGTGCCAGCAGCCCCAATGGGGCCCCCCGAGGCACCGGGGAGCTGTTTTTT. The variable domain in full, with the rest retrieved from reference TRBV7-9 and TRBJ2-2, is DTGVSQNPRHKITKRGQNVTFRCDPISEHNRLYWYRQTLGQGPEFLTYFQNEAQLEKSRLLSDRFSAERPKGSFSTLEIQRTEQGDSAMYLCASSPNGAPRGTGELFFGEGSRLTVL.

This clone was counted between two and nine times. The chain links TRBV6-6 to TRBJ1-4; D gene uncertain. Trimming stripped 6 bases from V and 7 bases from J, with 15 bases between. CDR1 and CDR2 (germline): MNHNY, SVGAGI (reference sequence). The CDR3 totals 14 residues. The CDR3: CASRVPGSGEKLFF. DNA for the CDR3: TGTGCCAGCAGGGTCCCCGGGTCTGGTGAAAAACTGTTTTTT.

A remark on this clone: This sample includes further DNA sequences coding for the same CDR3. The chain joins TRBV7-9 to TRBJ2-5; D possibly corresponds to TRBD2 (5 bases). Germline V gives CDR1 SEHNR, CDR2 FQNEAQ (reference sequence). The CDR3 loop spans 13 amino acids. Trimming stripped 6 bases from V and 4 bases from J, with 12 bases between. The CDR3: CASSPRGPETQYF. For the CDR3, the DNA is TGTGCCAGCAGTCCCCGAGGGCCAGAGACCCAGTACTTC.

For the CDR3, the DNA is TGTGCCAGCAGCGTAGCCGGAGAGGGCAATCAGCCCCAGCATTTT. Amino acid sequence: CASSVAGEGNQPQHF. The chain is built from TRBV9 and TRBJ1-5; D gene uncertain. The CDR3 sequence is 15 residues long. V was clipped by 0 bases and J by 2 bases, with 9 bases between them. CDR1 and CDR2 from the germline V gene are SGDLS and YYNGEE. The full variable domain, its missing parts supplied by reference TRBV9 and TRBJ1-5, is DSGVTQTPKHLITATGQRVTLRCSPRSGDLSVYWYQQSLDQGLQFLIQYYNGEERAKGNILERFSAQQFPDLHSELNLSSLELGDSALYFCASSVAGEGNQPQHFGDGTRLSIL.

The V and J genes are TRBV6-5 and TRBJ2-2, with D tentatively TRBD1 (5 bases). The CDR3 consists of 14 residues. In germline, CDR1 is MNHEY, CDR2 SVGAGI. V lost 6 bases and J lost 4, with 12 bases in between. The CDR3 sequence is CASRLSGSTGELFF. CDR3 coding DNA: TGTGCCAGCAGGCTGTCAGGGTCCACCGGGGAGCTGTTTTTT.

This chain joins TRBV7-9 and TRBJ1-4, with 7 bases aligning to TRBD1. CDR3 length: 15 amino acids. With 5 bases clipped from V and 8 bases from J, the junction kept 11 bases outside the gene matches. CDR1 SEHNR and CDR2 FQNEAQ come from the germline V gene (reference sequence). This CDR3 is CASSPPAGGNEKLFF. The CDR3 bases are TGTGCCAGCAGCCCTCCGGCAGGGGGTAACGAAAAACTGTTTTTT.

CDR3 protein: CASSHLGQGYGYTF. The CDR3 bases are TGTGCCAGCAGCCATTTGGGACAGGGGTATGGCTACACCTTC. This chain uses TRBV3-1 (or the pseudogene TRBV3-2) with TRBJ1-2; the match to TRBD1 covers 10 bases. This CDR3 comprises 14 residues. From germline, CDR1 is LGHDT and CDR2 YNNKEL (reference sequence). After removal of 3 bases from V and 5 bases from J, the junction contained 3 bases not matched to a gene.

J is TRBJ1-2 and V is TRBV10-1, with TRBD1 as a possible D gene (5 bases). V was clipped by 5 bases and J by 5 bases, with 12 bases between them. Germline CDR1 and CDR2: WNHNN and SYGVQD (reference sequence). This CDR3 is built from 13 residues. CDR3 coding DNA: TGCGCCAGCAGTCCGACAGCCGGGTATGGCTACACCTTC. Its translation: CASSPTAGYGYTF.

CDR3 nucleotide sequence: TGTGCCAGCAGCCAAGGAATGAACACTGAAGCTTTCTTT. This codes for CASSQGMNTEAFF. The rearrangement joins TRBV4-2 to TRBJ1-1; no clear D. This CDR3 has 13 amino acids. Trimming took 1 base from V and 0 from J, leaving 3 bases between them. From germline, CDR1 is LGHNA and CDR2 YNFKEQ.

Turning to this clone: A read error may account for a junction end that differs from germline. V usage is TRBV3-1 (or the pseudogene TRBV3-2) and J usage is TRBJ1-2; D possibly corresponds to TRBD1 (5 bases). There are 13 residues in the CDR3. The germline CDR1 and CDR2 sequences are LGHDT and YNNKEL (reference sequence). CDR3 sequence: CASSQGSGTKNAF. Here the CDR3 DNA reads TGTGCCAGCAGCCAAGGATCAGGGACGAAGAACGCCTTC.

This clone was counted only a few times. CDR3 in amino acids: CASSIIAGGNTGELFF. The CDR3 nucleotides read TGTGCCAGTAGTATCATAGCGGGAGGGAACACCGGGGAGCTGTTTTTT. V gene TRBV19 combines with J gene TRBJ2-2, with 10 bases matching TRBD2. The germline V gene encodes CDR1 LNHDA and CDR2 SQIVND (reference sequence). CDR3 length: 16 residues. V lost 3 bases to trimming and J lost 1 base; unmatched junction nucleotides: 2.

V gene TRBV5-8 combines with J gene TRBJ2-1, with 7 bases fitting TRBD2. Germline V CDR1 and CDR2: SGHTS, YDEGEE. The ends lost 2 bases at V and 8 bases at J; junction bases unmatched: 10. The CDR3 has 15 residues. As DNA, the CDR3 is TGTGCCAGCAGCTTAGGCGGGGGAGCTTTTTATGAGCAGTTCTTC. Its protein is CASSLGGGAFYEQFF.

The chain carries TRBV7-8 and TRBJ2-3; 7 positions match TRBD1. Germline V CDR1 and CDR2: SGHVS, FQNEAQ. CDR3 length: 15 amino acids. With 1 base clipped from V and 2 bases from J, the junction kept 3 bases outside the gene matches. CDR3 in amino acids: CASSLDRGFTDTQYF. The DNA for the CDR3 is TGTGCCAGCAGCTTAGACAGGGGTTTCACAGATACGCAGTATTTT.

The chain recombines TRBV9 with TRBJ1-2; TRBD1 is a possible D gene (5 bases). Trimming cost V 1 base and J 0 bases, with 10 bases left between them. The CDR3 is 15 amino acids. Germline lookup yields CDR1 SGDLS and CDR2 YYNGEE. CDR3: CASSVQGSANYGYTF. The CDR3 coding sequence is TGTGCCAGCAGCGTACAGGGATCGGCTAACTATGGCTACACCTTC.

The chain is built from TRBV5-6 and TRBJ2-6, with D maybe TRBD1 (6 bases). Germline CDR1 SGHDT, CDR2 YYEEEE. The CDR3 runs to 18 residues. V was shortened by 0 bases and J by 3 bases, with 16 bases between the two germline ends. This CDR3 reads CASSLVGTGMDGANVLTF. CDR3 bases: TGTGCCAGCAGCTTGGTCGGCACAGGGATGGATGGGGCCAACGTCCTGACTTTC.

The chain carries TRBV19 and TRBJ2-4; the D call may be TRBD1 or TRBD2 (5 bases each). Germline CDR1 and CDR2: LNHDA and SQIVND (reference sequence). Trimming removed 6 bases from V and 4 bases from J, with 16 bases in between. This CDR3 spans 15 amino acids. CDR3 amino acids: CASSPSSGTKNIQYF. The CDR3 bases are TGTGCCAGTAGCCCAAGCTCCGGGACGAAAAACATTCAGTACTTC.

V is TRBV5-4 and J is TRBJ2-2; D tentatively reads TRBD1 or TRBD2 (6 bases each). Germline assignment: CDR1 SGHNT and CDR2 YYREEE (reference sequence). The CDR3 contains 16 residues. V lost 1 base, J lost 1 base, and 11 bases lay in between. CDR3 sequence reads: CASSLPRGLNTGELFF. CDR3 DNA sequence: TGTGCCAGCAGCTTGCCCCGGGGGCTGAACACCGGGGAGCTGTTTTTT.

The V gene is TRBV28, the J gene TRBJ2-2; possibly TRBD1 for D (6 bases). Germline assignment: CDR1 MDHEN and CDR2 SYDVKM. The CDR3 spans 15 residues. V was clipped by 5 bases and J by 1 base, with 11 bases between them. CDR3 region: CASSPRTVNTGELFF. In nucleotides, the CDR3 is TGTGCCAGCAGTCCCCGGACAGTGAACACCGGGGAGCTGTTTTTT.

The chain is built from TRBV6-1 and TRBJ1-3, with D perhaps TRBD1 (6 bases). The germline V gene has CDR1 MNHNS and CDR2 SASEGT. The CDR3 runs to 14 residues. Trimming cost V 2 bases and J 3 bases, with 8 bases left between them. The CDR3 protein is CASSERGFGNTIYF. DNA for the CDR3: TGTGCCAGCAGTGAAAGGGGGTTTGGAAACACCATATATTTT.

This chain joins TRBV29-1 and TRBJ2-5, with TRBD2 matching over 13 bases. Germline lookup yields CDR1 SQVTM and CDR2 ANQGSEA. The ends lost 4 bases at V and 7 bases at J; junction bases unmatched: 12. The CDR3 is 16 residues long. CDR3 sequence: CSVAAGTSGAHRTQYF. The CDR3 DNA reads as TGCAGCGTTGCCGCAGGGACTAGCGGGGCCCACAGGACCCAGTACTTC.

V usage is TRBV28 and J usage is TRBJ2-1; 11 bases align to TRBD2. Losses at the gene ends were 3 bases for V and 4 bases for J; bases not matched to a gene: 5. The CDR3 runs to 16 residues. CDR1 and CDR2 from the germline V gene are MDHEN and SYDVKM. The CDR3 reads CASSFLLAGGYNEQFF. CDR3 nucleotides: TGTGCCAGCAGTTTCCTCCTAGCGGGGGGATACAATGAGCAGTTCTTC.

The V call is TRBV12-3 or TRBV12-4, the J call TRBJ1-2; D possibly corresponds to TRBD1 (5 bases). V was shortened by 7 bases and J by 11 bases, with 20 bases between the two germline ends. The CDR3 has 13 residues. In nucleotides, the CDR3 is TGTGCCAGCACCCCGGGCCAGGGAGAGGTTTACACCTTC. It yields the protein CASTPGQGEVYTF.